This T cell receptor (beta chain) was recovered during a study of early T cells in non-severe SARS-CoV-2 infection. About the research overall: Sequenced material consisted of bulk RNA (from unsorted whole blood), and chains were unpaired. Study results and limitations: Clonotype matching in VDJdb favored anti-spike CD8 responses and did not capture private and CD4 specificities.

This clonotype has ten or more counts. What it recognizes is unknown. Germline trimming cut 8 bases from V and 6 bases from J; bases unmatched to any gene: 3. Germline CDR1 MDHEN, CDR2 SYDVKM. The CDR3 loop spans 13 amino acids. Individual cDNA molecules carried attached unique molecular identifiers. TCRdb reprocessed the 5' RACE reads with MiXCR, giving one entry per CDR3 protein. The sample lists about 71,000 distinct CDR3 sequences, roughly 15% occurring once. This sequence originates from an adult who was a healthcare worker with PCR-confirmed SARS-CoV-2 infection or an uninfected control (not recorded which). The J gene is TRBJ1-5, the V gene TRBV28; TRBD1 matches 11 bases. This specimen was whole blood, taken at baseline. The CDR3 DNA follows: TGTGCCAGCGGGACAGGGGGAGGTCAGCCCCAGCATTTT. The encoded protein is CASGTGGGQPQHF.